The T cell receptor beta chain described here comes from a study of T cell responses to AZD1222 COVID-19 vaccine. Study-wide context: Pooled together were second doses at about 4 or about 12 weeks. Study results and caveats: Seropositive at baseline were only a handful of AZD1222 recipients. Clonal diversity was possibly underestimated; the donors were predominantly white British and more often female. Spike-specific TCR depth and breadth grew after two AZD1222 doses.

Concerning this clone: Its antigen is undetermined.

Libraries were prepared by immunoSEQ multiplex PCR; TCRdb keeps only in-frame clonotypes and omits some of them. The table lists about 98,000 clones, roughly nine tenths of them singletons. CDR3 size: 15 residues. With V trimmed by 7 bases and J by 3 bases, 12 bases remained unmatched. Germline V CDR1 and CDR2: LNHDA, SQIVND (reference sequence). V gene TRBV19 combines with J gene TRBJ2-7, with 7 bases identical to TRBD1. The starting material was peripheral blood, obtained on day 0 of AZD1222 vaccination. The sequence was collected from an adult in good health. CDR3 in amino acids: CASIDWTGVIYEQYF. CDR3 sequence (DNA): TGTGCCAGTATTGACTGGACAGGTGTAATCTACGAGCAGTACTTC.